Each of the 4 T cell receptor beta chains below was sequenced from the same sample in a study of shared clonotypes between healthy human individuals. TCRdb keeps only in-frame clones here, not all; method: immunoSEQ multiplex PCR. This sample yields about 1 million clones, of which 65% to 80% are seen a single time; about 1.4% belongs to the top ten. Sample: memory CD4+ T cells sorted from blood. Subset defined: CD45RA-negative fraction. The receptors shown here come from a man between 18 and 35 years old in good health.

The rearrangement joins TRBV11-1 to TRBJ2-7; TRBD1 matches at 11 bases. The V segment lost 4 bases and the J segment 7 bases; nucleotides outside the gene matches: 15. Germline V CDR1 and CDR2: SGHAT, FQDESV (reference sequence). The CDR3 totals 17 residues. CDR3 loop: CASSSRFFGQGAAEQYF. The CDR3 nucleotides read TGTGCCAGCAGCTCCCGGTTTTTTGGACAGGGGGCCGCAGAGCAGTACTTC.

The V gene is TRBV7-2, the J gene TRBJ1-1; D possibly corresponds to TRBD1 (5 bases). CDR1 and CDR2 from the germline V gene are SGHTA and FQGNSA. This CDR3 spans 14 amino acids. The germline V and J ends were trimmed by 5 bases and 4 bases, with 14 bases remaining between them. The CDR3: CASSPAGGGTEAFF. Here the CDR3 DNA reads TGTGCCAGCAGCCCCGCGGGGGGGGGCACTGAAGCTTTCTTT. The full variable domain, rest sourced from reference TRBV7-2 and TRBJ1-1, is GAGVSQSPSNKVTEKGKDVELRCDPISGHTALYWYRQSLGQGLEFLIYFQGNSAPDKSGLPSDRFSAERTGGSVSTLTIQRTQQEDSAVYLCASSPAGGGTEAFFGQGTRLTVV.

The V call is TRBV5-1, the J call TRBJ1-1; D might be TRBD1 (6 bases). Germline CDR1 reads SGHRS; CDR2 reads YFSETQ. The CDR3 runs to 15 residues. V gave up 0 bases and J gave up 1 base, with 10 bases separating them. In DNA form, the CDR3 reads TGCGCCAGCAGCTTGGGAGGGGGAACGAACACTGAAGCTTTCTTT. Protein product: CASSLGGGTNTEAFF.

The chain has TRBV28 and TRBJ1-6; D is possibly TRBD1 (5 bases). This CDR3 comprises 14 residues. CDR1 and CDR2 from the germline V gene are MDHEN and SYDVKM. Trimming cost V 5 bases and J 14 bases, with 19 bases left between them. The chain's CDR3 is CASSPWGSSVSLHF. CDR3 bases: TGTGCCAGCAGTCCATGGGGGAGTTCTGTGTCCCTCCACTTT.